This TCR beta chain was obtained from a study of T cell responses to AZD1222 COVID-19 vaccine. Whole-study context: Second-dose groups at about 4 or about 12 weeks were pooled. General observations from the study: CD4 TCRs associated with vaccination spanned spike, dominating at 160-218 and 743-854. Possibly, clonal diversity was underestimated; donors were largely white British and included more females. Researchers took repertoire samples only after the peak T cell response had come.

This table comes from immunoSEQ multiplex PCR, and its TCRdb copy is limited to in-frame clones, with some not included. The sample records 150,000 to 200,000 clones, 94% being singletons. V trimming: 2 bases; J trimming: 9 bases; junction bases outside the gene matches: 7. This CDR3 has 15 residues. In germline, CDR1 is LGHDT, CDR2 YNNKEL (reference sequence). Points on this clone: Antigen specificity is unknown.

This chain uses TRBV3-1 (or the pseudogene TRBV3-2) with TRBJ1-1, with TRBD1 identical over 12 bases. The receptor was derived from an adult in good health. Sequences were derived from peripheral blood, sampled on day 0 of AZD1222 vaccination. CDR3 nucleotides: TGTGCCAGCAGCCAAAGATACCGGGACAGGGGGCAAGCTTTCTTT. It is translated as CASSQRYRDRGQAFF.